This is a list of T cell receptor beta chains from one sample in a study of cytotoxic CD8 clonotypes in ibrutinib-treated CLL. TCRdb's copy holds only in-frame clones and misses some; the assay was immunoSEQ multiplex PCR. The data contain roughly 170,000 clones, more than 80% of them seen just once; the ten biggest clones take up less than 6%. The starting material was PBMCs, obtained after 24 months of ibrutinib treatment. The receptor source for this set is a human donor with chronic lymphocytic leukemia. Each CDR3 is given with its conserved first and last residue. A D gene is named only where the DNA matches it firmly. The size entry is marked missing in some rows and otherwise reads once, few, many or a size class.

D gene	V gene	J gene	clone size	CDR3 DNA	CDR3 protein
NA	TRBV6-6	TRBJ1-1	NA	TGTGCCAGCAGGAACCCGGGTAACACTGAAGCTTTCTTT	CASRNPGNTEAFF
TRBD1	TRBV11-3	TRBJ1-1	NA	TGTGCCAGCAGCTCAGGACAGGACACTGAAGCTTTCTTT	CASSSGQDTEAFF
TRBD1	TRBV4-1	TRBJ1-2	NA	TGCGCCAGCAGCCCCCTAACAGGGGGAACTGGCTACACCTTC	CASSPLTGGTGYTF
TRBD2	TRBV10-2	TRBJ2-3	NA	TGCGCCAGCAGTGGTCTAGCGGGGGGCCCAGATACGCAGTATTTT	CASSGLAGGPDTQYF
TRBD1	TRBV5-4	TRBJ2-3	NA	TGTGCCAGCAGCTTTCCCGGGACAGGGACAGATACGCAGTATTTT	CASSFPGTGTDTQYF
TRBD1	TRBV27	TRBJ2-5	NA	TGTGCCAGCAGTTTCGGGACAGATCAAGAGACCCAGTACTTC	CASSFGTDQETQYF
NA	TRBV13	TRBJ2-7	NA	TGTGCCAGCAGCTCCAGGTCAGGGTACCCCCACTACTCCGAGCAGTACTTC	CASSSRSGYPHYSEQYF
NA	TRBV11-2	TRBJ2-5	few	TGTGCCAGCAGCCCAGGGCTATCTCAAGAGACCCAGTACTTC	CASSPGLSQETQYF
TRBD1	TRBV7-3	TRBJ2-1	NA	TGTGCCAGCAGCGTCGACAGGGAATTAAATGAGCAGTTCTTC	CASSVDRELNEQFF
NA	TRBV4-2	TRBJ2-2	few	TGTGCCAGCAGCCCCGGGGTCGGGGACCTCACCGGGGAGCTGTTTTTT	CASSPGVGDLTGELFF
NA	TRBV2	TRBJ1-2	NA	TGTGCCAGCAGTGAAGTACAGCCAGCTAACTATGGCTACACCTTC	CASSEVQPANYGYTF
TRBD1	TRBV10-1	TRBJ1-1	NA	TGCGCCAGCAGTGAGGGGGGGACAGGGGACACTGAAGCTTTCTTT	CASSEGGTGDTEAFF
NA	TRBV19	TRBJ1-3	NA	TGTGCCAGTACCCTCGGGAGGGGCCCTGGAAACACCATATATTTT	CASTLGRGPGNTIYF
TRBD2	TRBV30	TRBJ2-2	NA	TGTGCCTGGATACTAGCGGGGTTCACCGGGGAGCTGTTTTTT	CAWILAGFTGELFF
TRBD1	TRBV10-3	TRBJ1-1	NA	TGTGCCATTGGACAGGGGGGCACTGAAGCTTTCTTT	CAIGQGGTEAFF
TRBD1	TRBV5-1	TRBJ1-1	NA	TGCGCCAGCAGCTGCCATCCCATACCTAATACAGGGGACACTGAAGCTTTCTTT	CASSCHPIPNTGDTEAFF
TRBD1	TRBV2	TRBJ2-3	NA	TGTGCCAGCAGCAGGACAGGGGGCCTGGCAGATACGCAGTATTTT	CASSRTGGLADTQYF
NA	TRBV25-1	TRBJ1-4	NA	TGTGCCAGGAGTATAGCAGGGCGGGCTAATGAAAAACTGTTTTTT	CARSIAGRANEKLFF
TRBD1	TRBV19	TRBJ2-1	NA	TGTGCCAGTAGTAAGATACCGGGACAGGGTGTCAATGAGCAGTTCTTC	CASSKIPGQGVNEQFF
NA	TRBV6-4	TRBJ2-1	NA	TGTGCCAGCAGCAAAGCAAGGGGGGAGGGCAAGGATGAGCAGTTCTTC	CASSKARGEGKDEQFF
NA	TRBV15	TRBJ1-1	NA	TGTGCCACCAGCAGAGATTCGTTGAACACTGAAGCTTTCTTT	CATSRDSLNTEAFF
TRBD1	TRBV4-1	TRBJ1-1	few	TGCGCCAGCAGCAGAACGACAGGGTCGGGCACTGAAGCTTTCTTT	CASSRTTGSGTEAFF
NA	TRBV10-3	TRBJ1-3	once	TGTGCCATCTCCCAGCGGAACACCATATATTTT	CAISQRNTIYF
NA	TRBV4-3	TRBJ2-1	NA	TGCGCCAGCAGCCAAGGGGATGCCAGGATGCCGGAGCAGTTCTTC	CASSQGDARMPEQFF
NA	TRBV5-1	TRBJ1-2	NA	TGCGCCAGCAGCTTGGGGGAGGGTAACTATGGCTACACCTTC	CASSLGEGNYGYTF
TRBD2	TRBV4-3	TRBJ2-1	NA	TGCGCCAGCAGCCCTAGCCGGGGGGTCGGGGAGCAGTTCTTC	CASSPSRGVGEQFF
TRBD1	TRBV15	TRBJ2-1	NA	TGTGCCACCAGCAGAAGCAGGGGGCCGATCTACAATGAGCAGTTCTTC	CATSRSRGPIYNEQFF
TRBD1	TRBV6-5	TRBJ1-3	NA	TGTGCCAGCAGTTCAAACAGGGGGCACCCTGGAAACACCATATATTTT	CASSSNRGHPGNTIYF
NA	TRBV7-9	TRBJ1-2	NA	TGTGCCAGCAGCGGACGGAATTACTATGGCTACACCTTC	CASSGRNYYGYTF
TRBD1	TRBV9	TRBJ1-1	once	TGTGCCAGCAGCGTAGGAATGGGCGACAGGGAAGGGAACACTGAAGCTTTCTTT	CASSVGMGDREGNTEAFF
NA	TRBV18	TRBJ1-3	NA	TGTGCCAGCTCACGCATAGACTCTGGAAACACCATATATTTT	CASSRIDSGNTIYF
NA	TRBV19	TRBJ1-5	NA	TGTGCCAGTAGTAAGGCAGGGACTAGCAATCAGCCCCAGCATTTT	CASSKAGTSNQPQHF
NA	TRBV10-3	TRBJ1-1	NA	TGTGCCATCAGTCCTCTAGGTGGGAACACTGAAGCTTTCTTT	CAISPLGGNTEAFF
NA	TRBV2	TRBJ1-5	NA	TGTGCCAGCAGGACCGACAGGTCCCCAGGGCCCCAGCATTTT	CASRTDRSPGPQHF
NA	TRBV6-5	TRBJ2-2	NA	TGTGCCAGCAGGGATTTTACGATCGGGGAGCTGTTTTTT	CASRDFTIGELFF
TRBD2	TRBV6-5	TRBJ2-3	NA	TGTGCCAGCTCACTAGCGGGAGGGACAGATACGCAGTATTTT	CASSLAGGTDTQYF
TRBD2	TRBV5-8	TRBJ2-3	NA	TGTGCCAGCAGCTCAGGACTAGCGGGAGGTGAAGATACGCAGTATTTT	CASSSGLAGGEDTQYF